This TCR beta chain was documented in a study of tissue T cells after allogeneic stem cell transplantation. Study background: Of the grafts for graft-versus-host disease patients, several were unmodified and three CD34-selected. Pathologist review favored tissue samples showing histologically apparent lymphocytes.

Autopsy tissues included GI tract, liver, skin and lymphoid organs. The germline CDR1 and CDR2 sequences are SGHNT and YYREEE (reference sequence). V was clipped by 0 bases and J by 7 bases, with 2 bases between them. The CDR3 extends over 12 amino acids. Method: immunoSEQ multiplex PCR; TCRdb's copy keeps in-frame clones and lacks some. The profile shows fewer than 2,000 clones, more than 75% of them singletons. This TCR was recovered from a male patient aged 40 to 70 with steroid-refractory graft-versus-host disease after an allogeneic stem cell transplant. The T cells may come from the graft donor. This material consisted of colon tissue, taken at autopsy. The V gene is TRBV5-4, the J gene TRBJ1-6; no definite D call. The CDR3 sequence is CASSLDNSPLHF. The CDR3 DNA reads TGTGCCAGCAGCTTGGACAATTCACCCCTCCACTTT.